Shown below are 19 T cell receptor beta chains from a single sample sequenced in a study of T cell changes during pregnancy in multiple sclerosis. Sequencing used immunoSEQ multiplex PCR; TCRdb keeps in-frame clones, though not all of them. Among approximately 70,000 clones listed, around 92% were seen once. Here the sequenced sample was peripheral blood, taken after pregnancy. These receptors were taken from a female donor with multiple sclerosis, enrolled in a pregnancy study.

The chain recombines TRBV2 with TRBJ2-1, with D possibly TRBD1 on 6 matching bases. The germline V and J ends were trimmed by 5 bases and 5 bases, with 13 bases remaining between them. Per germline, CDR1 SNHLY and CDR2 FYNNEI. The CDR3 is made up of 14 amino acids. The CDR3 region has the DNA TGTGCCAGCAGTCCCGGGACACTGGACAATGAGCAGTTCTTC. As protein: CASSPGTLDNEQFF.

There are a few counts of this clone. This chain uses TRBV10-3 with TRBJ2-1, with 13 bases that match TRBD2. The CDR3 sequence is 15 residues long. Per the germline V gene, CDR1 is ENHRY and CDR2 is SYGVKD. V was clipped by 3 bases and J by 6 bases; unmatched bases: 2. The CDR3 nucleotides are TGTGCCATCAGTGAAGGGACTAGCGGGATCAATGAGCAGTTCTTC. Protein: CAISEGTSGINEQFF.

The V and J genes are TRBV6-5 and TRBJ1-1; D is undetermined. There are 15 residues in the CDR3. Trimming removed 0 bases from V and 3 bases from J, with 11 bases in between. Germline lookup yields CDR1 MNHEY and CDR2 SVGAGI. The CDR3 sequence is CASSYSASRDTEAFF. The CDR3, as DNA: TGTGCCAGCAGTTACTCGGCTTCCCGGGACACTGAAGCTTTCTTT.

The chain employs TRBV27 and TRBJ1-5; D unresolved. The germline V gene encodes CDR1 MNHEY and CDR2 SMNVEV (reference sequence). Trimming cost V 5 bases and J 4 bases, with 9 bases left between them. The CDR3 spans 13 residues. This CDR3 reads CASSAALNQPQHF. CDR3 in DNA: TGTGCCAGCAGTGCTGCCCTAAATCAGCCCCAGCATTTT.

This rearrangement joins TRBV28 to TRBJ1-2, with D tentatively TRBD1 (5 bases). This CDR3 has 12 amino acids. In germline, CDR1 is MDHEN, CDR2 SYDVKM. V gave up 4 bases and J gave up 4 bases, with 7 bases separating them. DNA for the CDR3: TGTGCCAGCAGTTCGGGGGGCTATGGCTACACCTTC. Encoded protein: CASSSGGYGYTF.

This clone was picked up a small number of times. The genes are TRBV7-2 and TRBJ2-7; the match to TRBD2 covers 7 bases. The CDR3 is 15 residues long. With V trimmed by 2 bases and J by 4 bases, 8 bases remained unmatched. Germline V gene data show CDR1 as SGHTA and CDR2 as FQGNSA. DNA of the CDR3: TGTGCCAGCAGCTTAAGTGGCGGGAGTTTATACGAGCAGTACTTC. Protein product: CASSLSGGSLYEQYF.

The genes are TRBV4-3 and TRBJ2-5; possible D gene TRBD2, 6 bases. CDR1 is LGHNA and CDR2 is YSLEER in the germline V gene. The CDR3 loop spans 13 amino acids. Trimming pared 0 bases from V and 5 bases from J, leaving 7 bases between. CDR3 nucleotides: TGCGCCAGCAGCCAAGATCGGGGGGAGACCCAGTACTTC. It is translated as CASSQDRGETQYF.

The V gene is TRBV5-1, the J gene TRBJ1-2, with TRBD1 matching over 10 bases. Germline CDR1 is SGHRS and CDR2 is YFSETQ. The ends lost 0 bases at V and 8 bases at J; junction bases unmatched: 10. The CDR3 totals 16 residues. The CDR3 nucleotides read TGCGCCAGCAGCTTGGGGCCCGTGACAGGGGGCACCGGCTACACCTTC. Amino acids: CASSLGPVTGGTGYTF.

The table lists this clone with a few counts. V gene TRBV14 combines with J gene TRBJ2-1; 10 bases map to TRBD2. The junction had 14 bases not matched to a gene; V was cut back by 2 bases and J by 4 bases. From germline, CDR1 is SGHDN and CDR2 FVKESK. The CDR3 loop spans 19 amino acids. The CDR3 sequence: CASSQISGLAGDPYNEQFF. The DNA of the CDR3 is TGTGCCAGCAGCCAAATCTCCGGGCTAGCGGGAGACCCATACAATGAGCAGTTCTTC.

In its sample, this clone was seen once. The gene calls are TRBV19 and TRBJ1-1; D unclear. The CDR3 spans 14 residues. Germline-derived CDR1 and CDR2 are LNHDA and SQIVND (reference sequence). V lost 5 bases and J lost 3, with 13 bases in between. The CDR3, as DNA: TGTGCCAGTAGTGTCTCCCTAGCGTACACTGAAGCTTTCTTT. Protein product: CASSVSLAYTEAFF.

The CDR3 DNA is TGTGCCTGGGCTACCACAGGGGACACTGAAGCTTTCTTT. Translated, it gives CAWATTGDTEAFF. The chain has TRBV30 and TRBJ1-1; the match to TRBD1 covers 7 bases. Per germline, CDR1 GTSNPN and CDR2 SVGIG (reference sequence). The CDR3 extends over 13 amino acids. V was clipped by 5 bases and J by 3 bases; unmatched bases: 6.

V gene TRBV29-1 combines with J gene TRBJ1-1; 7 bases fit TRBD1. The V and J ends lost 3 bases and 0 bases, in that order; junction bases with no gene match: 7. There are 15 residues in the CDR3. CDR1 and CDR2 (germline): SQVTM, ANQGSEA. The CDR3 DNA is TGCAGCGTTGATATTACGGGACAGTTGAACACTGAAGCTTTCTTT. Its protein is CSVDITGQLNTEAFF.

The V call is TRBV19, the J call TRBJ2-5, with D perhaps TRBD1 (6 bases). Trimming left V 5 bases short and J 4 bases short, with 8 bases between. CDR3 length: 12 amino acids. Germline V gene sequence: CDR1 LNHDA, CDR2 SQIVND (reference sequence). The CDR3 reads CASSPRGETQYF. CDR3 bases: TGTGCCAGTAGTCCCAGGGGAGAGACCCAGTACTTC.

The rearrangement uses TRBV15 and TRBJ2-4; D perhaps matches TRBD1 (6 bases). CDR1 is LNHNV, CDR2 YYDKDF, per germline (reference sequence). V was pared by 2 bases and J by 0 bases, with 20 bases between. The CDR3 covers 19 residues. CDR3 residues: CATSRSTVRQVLAKNIQYF. CDR3 DNA sequence: TGTGCCACCAGCAGATCTACGGTCCGACAGGTCCTAGCCAAAAACATTCAGTACTTC.

The chain has TRBV21-1 and TRBJ2-7; the table's D gene call, TRBD2, was not cross checked with the DNA. TRBV21-1 is deemed a pseudogene. The CDR3 extends over 16 amino acids. The CDR3 loop is CASTKGTTSRSYEQYF. The CDR3 region has the DNA TGTGCCAGCACCAAAGGGACTACCTCACGCTCCTACGAGCAGTACTTC.

The DNA for the CDR3 is TGCAGCGTCGTTATAGCAGCCGTGAACACTGAAGCTTTCTTT. This translates into CSVVIAAVNTEAFF. The V gene is TRBV29-1, the J gene TRBJ1-1; D is undetermined. This CDR3 region has 14 residues. Germline assignment: CDR1 SQVTM and CDR2 ANQGSEA. The germline V and J ends were trimmed by 6 bases and 0 bases, with 14 bases remaining between them.

The chain recombines TRBV11-3 with TRBJ1-5, with a tentative D call TRBD1 (5 bases). This CDR3 has 18 amino acids. The germline V gene has CDR1 SGHNT and CDR2 YENEEA. V was shortened by 5 bases and J by 6 bases, with 26 bases between the two germline ends. CDR3: CASSRPYWHRIVSQPQHF. In DNA, the CDR3 is TGTGCCAGCAGCCGACCGTACTGGCACAGGATAGTTTCTCAGCCCCAGCATTTT.

The chain is built from TRBV14 and TRBJ2-3; D is unclear. V lost 0 bases to trimming and J lost 1 base, with 11 bases between them. Germline V gene sequence: CDR1 SGHDN, CDR2 FVKESK. This CDR3 has 16 amino acids. CDR3 nucleotides: TGTGCCAGCAGCCAAGAATGGGCCAGCCGCACAGATACGCAGTATTTT. Amino acids: CASSQEWASRTDTQYF.

The chain carries TRBV7-2 and TRBJ2-5, with TRBD2 as a possible D gene (5 bases). Germline lookup yields CDR1 SGHTA and CDR2 FQGNSA. With 8 bases removed from V and 5 bases from J, the gap between germline ends came to 12 bases. CDR3 size: 12 residues. The CDR3 DNA sequence: TGTGCCAGCGGAACTAGGGAGGAGACCCAGTACTTC. Amino acid sequence: CASGTREETQYF.